These 30 T cell receptor beta chains share one sample of origin, sequenced in a study of beta chain features in type 1 diabetes. Every isolated RNA sample was fully reverse transcribed, so sequencing captured expressed TCRB transcripts. TCRdb's copy holds only in-frame clones and misses some; the assay was immunoSEQ multiplex PCR. The table has over 300,000 clones, approximately 8% seen once. Sequenced sample: central memory CD4+ T cells from blood. These receptors all stem from a woman aged 18-29 years in good health.

V usage is TRBV4-3 and J usage is TRBJ2-2; D possibly uses TRBD1 or TRBD2 (7 bases each). V was cut by 2 bases and J by 3 bases, with 13 bases left in between. The CDR3 spans 16 residues. Germline V gene data show CDR1 as LGHNA and CDR2 as YSLEER. This chain's CDR3 is CASSQRQGGYTGELFF. The DNA for the CDR3 is TGCGCCAGCAGCCAACGACAGGGAGGGTACACCGGGGAGCTGTTTTTT.

There are a few counts of this clone. This chain links TRBV11-2 with TRBJ2-3; D may be TRBD1 or TRBD2 (5 bases each). V lost 2 bases and J 2 bases, leaving 11 bases between the germline ends. Per the germline V gene, CDR1 is SGHAT and CDR2 is FQNNGV. The CDR3 extends over 15 amino acids. CDR3 bases: TGTGCCAGCAGCTTACGTGGGGGACCCACAGATACGCAGTATTTT. Translating gives CASSLRGGPTDTQYF.

This clone was counted a few times. The chain employs TRBV5-6 and TRBJ2-7, with 8 bases that match TRBD1. V lost 4 bases and J lost 2; bases outside the gene matches: 11. The CDR3 extends over 16 amino acids. Germline lookup yields CDR1 SGHDT and CDR2 YYEEEE. Written as DNA, the CDR3 is TGTGCCAGCAGCCCACCGACCGGGACAGGTACCTACGAGCAGTACTTC. Residues: CASSPPTGTGTYEQYF.

The chain couples TRBV28 to TRBJ2-3; 7 nucleotides align to TRBD2. The germline CDR1 and CDR2 sequences are MDHEN and SYDVKM. The V gene end was trimmed by 5 bases and the J gene end by 4 bases; junction bases not matched to a gene: 9. The CDR3 totals 15 residues. CDR3 sequence reads: CASSQAGIVADTQYF. Written as DNA, the CDR3 is TGTGCCAGCAGTCAAGCGGGAATAGTTGCAGATACGCAGTATTTT.

This clone was counted at least ten times. Other nucleotide sequences in the sample specify the same CDR3. This chain uses TRBV4-3 with TRBJ2-1; no firm D call. Trimming took off 0 bases at V and 6 bases at J, with 6 bases between the two ends. Germline V gene lookup returns CDR1 LGHNA and CDR2 YSLEER. This CDR3 spans 13 amino acids. The CDR3 nucleotides are TGCGCCAGCAGCCAAGATCTAGTCAATGAGCAGTTCTTC. Amino acid sequence: CASSQDLVNEQFF.

This chain links TRBV20-1 with TRBJ2-7; 7 nucleotides line up with TRBD2. Germline CDR1 DFQATT, CDR2 SNEGSKA (reference sequence). The CDR3 has 11 amino acids. V shed 6 bases, J shed 7 bases, and the junction held 6 bases outside the gene matches. In DNA, the CDR3 is TGCAGTGCCCCTCGCGGGAGAGAGCAGTACTTC. Amino acids: CSAPRGREQYF.

A few counts support this clone. The genes are TRBV28 and TRBJ2-7, with D perhaps given as TRBD1 or TRBD2 (6 bases each). Germline loops: CDR1 MDHEN, CDR2 SYDVKM. V was pared by 7 bases and J by 5 bases, with 21 bases between. The length of the CDR3 is 15 residues. The CDR3 nucleotides read TGTGCCAGCAATACAATACAGGGTAGGGAGGACGAGCAGTACTTC. Translation gives CASNTIQGREDEQYF.

This clone was found many times. The CDR3 protein is CASSLPGGGQKNIQYF. The CDR3, as DNA: TGTGCCAGCAGCTTGCCCGGAGGGGGACAGAAAAACATTCAGTACTTC. The chain employs TRBV28 and TRBJ2-4; tentatively, D is TRBD1 (7 bases). The CDR3 is 16 residues long. CDR1 and CDR2 (germline): MDHEN, SYDVKM. The V end was cut by 6 bases, the J end by 4 bases, with 19 bases between.

This clone was seen more than once but under ten times. The gene calls are TRBV5-1 and TRBJ2-1, with D perhaps matching TRBD1 (5 bases). The CDR3 covers 15 residues. Trimming pared 1 base from V and 4 bases from J, leaving 12 bases between. Germline CDR1 and CDR2: SGHRS and YFSETQ. In nucleotides, the CDR3 is TGCGCCAGCAGCTTGCTCGACTCAGGGTACAATGAGCAGTTCTTC. Amino acid sequence: CASSLLDSGYNEQFF. The entire variable domain, with the rest obtained from reference TRBV5-1 and TRBJ2-1, is as follows: KAGVTQTPRYLIKTRGQQVTLSCSPISGHRSVSWYQQTPGQGLQFLFEYFSETQRNKGNFPGRFSGRQFSNSRSEMNVSTLELGDSALYLCASSLLDSGYNEQFFGPGTRLTVL.

The chain has TRBV27 and TRBJ2-7, with D tentatively TRBD1 (5 bases). The V gene lost 8 bases and the J gene lost 0 bases, with 14 bases spanning the gap. Germline CDR1 reads MNHEY; CDR2 reads SMNVEV (reference sequence). CDR3 length equals 14 residues. The CDR3 protein is CASALNRFSYEQYF. The CDR3 DNA reads as TGTGCCAGCGCTCTCAACAGGTTCTCCTACGAGCAGTACTTC.

This clone was recorded a few times. This CDR3 reads CASHSGNIQYF. In DNA form, the CDR3 reads TGTGCCAGCCATAGCGGGAACATTCAGTACTTC. The chain combines TRBV2 with TRBJ2-4; 7 nucleotides align to TRBD2. CDR3 length equals 11 residues. Germline loops: CDR1 SNHLY, CDR2 FYNNEI. Trimming took 8 bases from V and 7 from J; bases not matched to a gene: 2.

At least ten counts were recorded for this clone. This chain joins TRBV5-6 and TRBJ1-2, with a weak D call TRBD1 (6 bases). The CDR3 contains 14 residues. CDR1 is SGHDT, CDR2 YYEEEE, per germline. V lost 1 base, J lost 4 bases, and 11 bases lay in between. CDR3 coding DNA: TGTGCCAGCAGCTTGTTAGAGGGGGTCTATGGCTACACCTTC. It encodes CASSLLEGVYGYTF. The full variable domain, completed using reference TRBV5-6 and TRBJ1-2, is DAGVTQSPTHLIKTRGQQVTLRCSPKSGHDTVSWYQQALGQGPQFIFQYYEEEERQRGNFPDRFSGHQFPNYSSELNVNALLLGDSALYLCASSLLEGVYGYTFGSGTRLTVV.

The genes are TRBV25-1 and TRBJ2-1, with 7 bases identical to TRBD2. Germline CDR1 MGHDK, CDR2 SYGVNS. The CDR3 totals 17 residues. V lost 3 bases, J lost 9 bases, and 17 bases stayed unmatched. CDR3 sequence reads: CASSERYEREPFGEQFF. CDR3 sequence (DNA): TGTGCCAGCAGTGAGAGGTATGAGCGGGAACCTTTCGGTGAGCAGTTCTTC.

This clone was seen a handful of times. The chain joins TRBV2 to TRBJ2-1; TRBD2 aligns across 7 bases. There are 15 residues in the CDR3. The trim removed 6 bases at V and 2 bases at J, leaving 7 bases unmatched. The V gene's germline CDR1 is SNHLY and CDR2 FYNNEI. CDR3: CASSPTSATYNEQFF. The CDR3, as DNA: TGTGCCAGCAGCCCAACTAGCGCAACCTACAATGAGCAGTTCTTC.

This clone was counted many times. The genes are TRBV4-3 and TRBJ1-3; weak D call: TRBD1 (6 bases). The germline CDR1 and CDR2 sequences are LGHNA and YSLEER. Trimming stripped 3 bases from V and 0 bases from J, with 9 bases between. This CDR3 spans 15 amino acids. The CDR3 here is CASSQDRYSGNTIYF. CDR3 bases: TGCGCCAGCAGCCAGGACAGATACTCTGGAAACACCATATATTTT.

This clone was seen ten or more times. This chain joins TRBV27 and TRBJ2-3; D is uncertain. Germline loops: CDR1 MNHEY, CDR2 SMNVEV (reference sequence). The CDR3 runs to 14 residues. The V end was cut by 0 bases, the J end by 6 bases, with 10 bases between. CDR3 sequence (DNA): TGTGCCAGCAGTTTATCTAACGGCGGCGATACGCAGTATTTT. It yields the protein CASSLSNGGDTQYF.

This rearrangement joins TRBV28 to TRBJ2-7, with 7 bases fitting TRBD1. The V gene's germline CDR1 is MDHEN and CDR2 SYDVKM. V was clipped by 11 bases and J by 3 bases; unmatched bases: 10. This CDR3 is built from 13 residues. The CDR3 reads CASIRTGDYEQYF. In DNA form, the CDR3 reads TGTGCCTCGATCCGGACAGGCGACTACGAGCAGTACTTC. The complete variable domain, with remaining parts taken from reference TRBV28 and TRBJ2-7, reads DVKVTQSSRYLVKRTGEKVFLECVQDMDHENMFWYRQDPGLGLRLIYFSYDVKMKEKGDIPEGYSVSREKKERFSLILESASTNQTSMYLCASIRTGDYEQYFGPGTRLTVT.

V usage is TRBV19 and J usage is TRBJ2-1; D remains ambiguous. This CDR3 region has 15 residues. Germline V gene sequence: CDR1 LNHDA, CDR2 SQIVND (reference sequence). V lost 3 bases, J lost 0 bases, and 9 bases lay in between. The CDR3 DNA reads as TGTGCCAGTAGTATTATTCTAACCTCCTACAATGAGCAGTTCTTC. This translates into CASSIILTSYNEQFF.

This clone has more than one count but fewer than ten. The rearrangement uses TRBV2 and TRBJ2-3; 10 bases align to TRBD2. Germline V lookup: CDR1 SNHLY, CDR2 FYNNEI. The CDR3 has 15 amino acids. The V gene end was trimmed by 6 bases and the J gene end by 7 bases; junction bases not matched to a gene: 10. The CDR3 sequence: CASRRGTSETYTQYF. CDR3 DNA sequence: TGTGCCAGCAGGCGGGGGACTAGCGAGACGTATACGCAGTATTTT.

This clone occurred many times. The gene calls are TRBV7-2 and TRBJ2-1; D is possibly TRBD1 (5 bases). The CDR3 runs 13 residues. Germline assignment: CDR1 SGHTA and CDR2 FQGNSA. V lost 1 base to trimming and J lost 7 bases, with 8 bases between them. The CDR3 nucleotides read TGTGCCAGCAGCTTAGTTAGACAGAATGAGCAGTTCTTC. Translating gives CASSLVRQNEQFF.

This clone appeared a few times. The rearrangement links TRBV6-6 to TRBJ2-7; 7 nucleotides line up with TRBD2. The CDR3 is 14 amino acids. The junction had 10 bases not matched to a gene; V was cut back by 5 bases and J by 6 bases. The germline V gene encodes CDR1 MNHNY and CDR2 SVGAGI (reference sequence). The CDR3 spells CASSPSGNYFEQYF. CDR3 bases: TGTGCCAGCAGTCCGAGCGGGAATTACTTCGAGCAGTACTTC.

This clone was counted only a few times. This sequence joins TRBV4-1 and TRBJ1-3, with 8 nucleotides matching TRBD1. J lost 1 base, V lost 1 base, and 3 bases had no gene match. Germline assignment: CDR1 MGHRA and CDR2 YSYEKL. The CDR3 spans 16 residues. The CDR3 DNA sequence: TGCGCCAGCAGCCAAGGGCAGGGGGCGTCTGGAAACACCATATATTTT. Amino acid sequence: CASSQGQGASGNTIYF.

V gene TRBV6-5 combines with J gene TRBJ2-7; D is perhaps TRBD2 (6 bases). The CDR3 covers 16 residues. CDR1 is MNHEY and CDR2 is SVGAGI in the germline V gene. V lost 4 bases and J lost 2, with 18 bases in between. The CDR3 region has the DNA TGTGCCAGCAGTTTAGCGGTCTGGGGTAGCGCCTACGAGCAGTACTTC. As protein: CASSLAVWGSAYEQYF.

This clone turned up a few times. This chain connects TRBV6-6 to TRBJ2-7; D not certain. V lost 8 bases to trimming and J lost 2 bases, with 16 bases between them. Looked up from germline, CDR1 is MNHNY and CDR2 is SVGAGI (reference sequence). This CDR3 has 14 residues. CDR3 protein: CASSTRKVPYEQYF. The DNA for the CDR3 is TGTGCCAGCTCAACCCGAAAGGTCCCCTACGAGCAGTACTTC.

V and J are TRBV28 and TRBJ1-2, with TRBD1 matching over 8 bases. Trimming at V came to 2 bases and at J to 3 bases, leaving 2 bases not matched to a gene. CDR1 is MDHEN and CDR2 is SYDVKM in the germline V gene. The length of the CDR3 is 14 residues. The CDR3 DNA sequence: TGTGCCAGCAGTTTAGTGGGACAGGACTATGGCTACACCTTC. Translated: CASSLVGQDYGYTF.

This clone was counted between two and nine times. The chain has TRBV19 and TRBJ2-7; D is possibly TRBD2 (6 bases). This CDR3 is built from 15 residues. From germline, CDR1 is LNHDA and CDR2 SQIVND (reference sequence). V lost 6 bases to trimming and J lost 2 bases, with 17 bases between them. The CDR3 loop is CASSNPGGTTYEQYF. The CDR3 DNA reads as TGTGCCAGTAGCAATCCGGGCGGGACGACCTACGAGCAGTACTTC.

Remarks on this clone: The same CDR3 can be traced to other DNA sequences in this sample. CDR3 sequence: CASSQFGLTGEAFF. The CDR3 nucleotides are TGTGCCAGCAGCCAATTCGGGCTCACAGGGGAAGCTTTCTTT. The chain joins TRBV14 to TRBJ1-1; D is possibly TRBD1 (6 bases). V lost 2 bases and J lost 8, with 15 bases in between. CDR3 size: 14 residues. Germline-derived CDR1 and CDR2 are SGHDN and FVKESK. Together with reference TRBV14 and TRBJ1-1, the CDR3 gives the full variable domain: EAGVTQFPSHSVIEKGQTVTLRCDPISGHDNLYWYRRVMGKEIKFLLHFVKESKQDESGMPNNRFLAERTGGTYSTLKVQPAELEDSGVYFCASSQFGLTGEAFFGQGTRLTVV.

This clone was picked up many times. The chain is built from TRBV15 and TRBJ2-3; 14 positions agree with TRBD2. Trimming cost V 6 bases and J 2 bases; bases outside gene matches: 4. Germline V gives CDR1 LNHNV, CDR2 YYDKDF (reference sequence). The CDR3 totals 16 residues. CDR3 loop: CATRTGLAGVTDTQYF. DNA of the CDR3: TGTGCCACCAGGACGGGACTAGCGGGAGTCACAGATACGCAGTATTTT.

This clone was counted at least ten times. The V gene is TRBV15, the J gene TRBJ2-7; the D call may be TRBD1 or TRBD2 (5 bases each). This CDR3 contains 16 residues. CDR1 and CDR2 (germline): LNHNV, YYDKDF (reference sequence). Trimming shortened V by 4 bases and J by 0 bases, and 16 bases separated the two germline ends. The CDR3 region has the DNA TGTGCCACCAGCACCGACCGGGGCAGCCGCTCCTACGAGCAGTACTTC. Its translation: CATSTDRGSRSYEQYF.

This clone was seen a few times. This CDR3 reads CASSLGLARDTQYF. CDR3 nucleotides: TGCGCCAGCAGCTTGGGTCTAGCTCGTGATACGCAGTATTTT. The V and J genes are TRBV5-1 and TRBJ2-3; D perhaps matches TRBD2 (5 bases). CDR1 is SGHRS and CDR2 is YFSETQ in the germline V gene. The CDR3 is 14 residues long. Between the trimmed V and J ends, which lost 0 bases and 6 bases, there was a span of 11 bases.